This T cell receptor (beta chain) came from a study of blood T cell repertoires in COVID-19. This CDR3 contains 17 residues. Germline V gene data show CDR1 as LNHNV and CDR2 as YYDKDF (reference sequence). Trimming shortened V by 0 bases and J by 0 bases, and 12 bases separated the two germline ends. The assay was immunoSEQ multiplex PCR, and TCRdb's table has in-frame clones only and misses some. The sample yields about 190,000 clones, 90% seen once. The sample was peripheral blood. The receptor was derived from a man aged 45-60 years with acute or convalescent COVID-19. The chain recombines TRBV15 with TRBJ2-4; D perhaps matches TRBD1 (5 bases). The CDR3 loop reads CATSRDSGQLAKNIQYF. The CDR3 DNA reads TGTGCCACCAGCAGAGATTCCGGACAACTAGCCAAAAACATTCAGTACTTC.